This TCR beta chain derives from a study of CD8 T cells in Susac syndrome (dated by TCRdb to about 2019). About the study as a whole: Among the sequenced Susac syndrome patients, about six had clinically active disease and roughly eight were in clinical remission. At the time of blood withdrawal, Susac syndrome patients were either therapy-naive, taking corticosteroids (with some also receiving IVIg), or on IVIg alone. The study used repertoire sequencing to test whether antigen drove CD8+ T cell activation and differentiation in Susac syndrome.

Here is what the overall study found, with its caveats: The TCR sequencing and HLA analysis was acknowledged to have included a relatively small number of individuals. The CD4+ T cell repertoire of patients with Susac syndrome showed no detectable clonal expansion.

RNA was extracted using the RNeasy kit, and about 0.45 to 1 microgram was reverse transcribed with random hexamers. The immunoSEQ multiplex PCR assay, covering 54 Vbeta and 13 Jbeta segments, was used to amplify TCR beta CDR3 regions. PCR amplification bias was corrected by using a synthetic template baseline for primer optimization and computational correction. As for the authors' bioinformatics: Reads were annotated to V, D and J genes per IMGT and analyzed with immunoSEQ Analyzer, keeping only productive sequences. Clonality was computed as one minus Shannon entropy normalized by log2 of the number of productive unique sequences. Public and private clones were assessed among the 100 most prevalent clones of each patient and control. Clones were defined as Susac-specific if absent from the healthy and MS cohorts, from approximately 1,100 published viral clones and from other ImmuneACCESS disease sequences. TCRdb's own reprocessing of the public reads used fastp at Q25 and MiXCR and kept productive beta chains. All rows with the same CDR3 protein become a single entry with the most common DNA and genes. The V and J calls were not made by the authors but by TCRdb's processing. The table for this sample lists 150,000 to 200,000 distinct CDR3 sequences; 90% to 95% of them were counted only once. More than 0.095% of the sample belongs to the ten largest clones.

To note about this clonotype: Its recognized antigen is unknown. No quality values exist for individual bases; no much larger clone is one base distant.

Peripheral blood CD8+ and CD4+ T cells from healthy donors, Susac syndrome patients and multiple sclerosis patients were profiled using high-throughput TCR beta sequencing. The Susac syndrome patients fulfilled recently defined diagnostic criteria for definite or probable disease. Bulk CD8+ and CD4+ T cells were purified magnetically by negative isolation, whereas CD8+ TEMRA cells were enriched by FACS. Blood was drawn into EDTA tubes, processed within 24 hours, and PBMCs were isolated by density gradient centrifugation. PBMCs intended for TCR sequencing were cryopreserved in liquid nitrogen and thawed later in a water bath at 37 degrees C. A purity of at least 90% was achieved for sorted or isolated CD4+, CD8+ and CD8+ TEMRA cells. For CDR1 and CDR2, the germline V gene lists MNHEY and SVGEGT. Relative to germline, V is 6 bases shorter and J is 0 bases shorter, with 18 bases between their ends. Taken from cysteine to phenylalanine, the CDR3 has 18 residues. Only the CDR3 DNA stays, 54 bases, in frame from base 1.

The source of this sequence is a human donor with Susac syndrome. The chain is made from TRBV6-2 or TRBV6-3 and TRBJ2-6, with TRBD2 tentatively as D gene (5 bases match). The sequenced sample was CD4+ T cells from PBMCs. The encoded CDR3 is CASSPRPRGRSGANVLTF. The sequence in DNA is TGTGCCAGCAGCCCAAGGCCCCGGGGTCGCTCTGGGGCCAACGTCCTGACTTTC.